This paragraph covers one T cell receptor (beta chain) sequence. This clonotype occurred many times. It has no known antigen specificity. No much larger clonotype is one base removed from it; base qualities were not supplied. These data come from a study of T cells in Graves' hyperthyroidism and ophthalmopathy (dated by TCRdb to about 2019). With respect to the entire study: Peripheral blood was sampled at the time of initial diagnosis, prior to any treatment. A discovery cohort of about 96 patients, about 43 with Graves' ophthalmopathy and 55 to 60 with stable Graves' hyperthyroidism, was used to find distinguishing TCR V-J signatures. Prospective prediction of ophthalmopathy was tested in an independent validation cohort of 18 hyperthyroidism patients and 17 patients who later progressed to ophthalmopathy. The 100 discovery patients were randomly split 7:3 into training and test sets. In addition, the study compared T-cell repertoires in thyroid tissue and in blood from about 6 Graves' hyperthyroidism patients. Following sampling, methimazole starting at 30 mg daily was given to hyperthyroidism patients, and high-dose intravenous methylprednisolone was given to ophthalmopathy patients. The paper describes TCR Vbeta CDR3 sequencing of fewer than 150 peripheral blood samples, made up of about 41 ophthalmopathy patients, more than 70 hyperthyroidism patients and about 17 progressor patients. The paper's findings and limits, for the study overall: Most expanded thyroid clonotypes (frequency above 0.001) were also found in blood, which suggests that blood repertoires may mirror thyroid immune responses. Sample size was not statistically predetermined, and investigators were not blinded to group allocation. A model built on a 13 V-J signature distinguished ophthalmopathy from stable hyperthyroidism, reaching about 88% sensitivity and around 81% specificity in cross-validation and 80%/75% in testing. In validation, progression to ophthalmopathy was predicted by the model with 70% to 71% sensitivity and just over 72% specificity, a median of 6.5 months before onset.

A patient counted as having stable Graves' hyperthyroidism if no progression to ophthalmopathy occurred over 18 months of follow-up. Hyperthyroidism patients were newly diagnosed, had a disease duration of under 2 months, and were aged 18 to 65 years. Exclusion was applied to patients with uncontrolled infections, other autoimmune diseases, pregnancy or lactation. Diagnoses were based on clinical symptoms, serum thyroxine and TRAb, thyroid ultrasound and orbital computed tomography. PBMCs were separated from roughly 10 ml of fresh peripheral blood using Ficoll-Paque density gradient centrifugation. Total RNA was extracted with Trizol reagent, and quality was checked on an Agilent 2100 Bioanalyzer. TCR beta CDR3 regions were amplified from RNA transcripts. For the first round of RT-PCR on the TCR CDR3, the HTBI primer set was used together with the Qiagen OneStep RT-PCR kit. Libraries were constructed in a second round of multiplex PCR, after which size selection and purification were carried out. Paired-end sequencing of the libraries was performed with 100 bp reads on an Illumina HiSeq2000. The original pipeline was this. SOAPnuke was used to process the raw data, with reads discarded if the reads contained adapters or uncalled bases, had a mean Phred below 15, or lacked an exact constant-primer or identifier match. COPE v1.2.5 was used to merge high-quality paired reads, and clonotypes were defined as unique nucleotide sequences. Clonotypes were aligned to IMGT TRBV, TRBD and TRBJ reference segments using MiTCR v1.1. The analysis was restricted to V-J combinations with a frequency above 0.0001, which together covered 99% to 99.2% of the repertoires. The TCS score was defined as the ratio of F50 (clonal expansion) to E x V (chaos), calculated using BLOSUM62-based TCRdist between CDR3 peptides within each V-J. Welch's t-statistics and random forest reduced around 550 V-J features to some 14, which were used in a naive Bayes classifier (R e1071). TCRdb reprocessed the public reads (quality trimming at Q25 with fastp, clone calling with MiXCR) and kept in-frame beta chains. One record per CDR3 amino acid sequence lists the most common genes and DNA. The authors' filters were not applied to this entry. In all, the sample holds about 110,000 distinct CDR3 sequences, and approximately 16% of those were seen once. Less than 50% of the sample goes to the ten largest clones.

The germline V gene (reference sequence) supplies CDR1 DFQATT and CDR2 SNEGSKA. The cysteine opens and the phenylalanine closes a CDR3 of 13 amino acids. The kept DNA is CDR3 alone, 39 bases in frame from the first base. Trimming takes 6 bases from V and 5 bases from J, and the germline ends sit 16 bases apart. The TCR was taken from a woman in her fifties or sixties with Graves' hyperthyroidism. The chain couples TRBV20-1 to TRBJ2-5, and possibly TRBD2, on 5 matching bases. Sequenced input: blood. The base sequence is TGCAGTGCCTCCGGTCGGGGTGGGGAGACCCAGTACTTC. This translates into CSASGRGGETQYF.